The clone carrying this TCR beta chain has more than one count but fewer than ten. Its antigen is not identified. Germline DNA was extracted too, while blood RNA derived from unsorted whole blood. The data were taken from a study of tumor-infiltrating lymphocytes in primary liver carcinoma. General study findings and limits: Bulk unsorted material prevented CD4+ and CD8+ repertoire comparison.

Per germline, CDR1 SGHRS and CDR2 YFSETQ. V dropped 0 bases and J dropped 4; count of bases not matched to a gene: 2. The CDR3 consists of 15 residues. From approximately 550 ng of total RNA, TCR beta-specific cDNA was reverse-transcribed using a constant-region primer. Construction of TCR beta libraries relied on three successive nested multiplex PCR rounds employing slightly modified ARM-PCR. TRBV1-TRBV30 forward primers and a C-beta reverse primer were used in the first two PCR rounds, which each ran for 9 to 10 cycles. TCRdb ran MiXCR on the multiplex PCR reads and lists one entry per CDR3 protein. The sample consists of 180,000 or so distinct CDR3 sequences, over 45% of them appearing once.

The genes are TRBV5-1 and TRBJ1-2, with TRBD1 matching 11 bases. The TCR was taken from a man aged 35-49 years with primary liver carcinoma and hepatitis B virus infection. The source material was peripheral blood. The CDR3 sequence: CASSLGTGGIYGYTF. The CDR3 DNA reads TGCGCCAGCAGCTTGGGGACAGGGGGCATCTATGGCTACACCTTC.